The rows below give T cell receptor beta chains drawn from one sample of a study of T-cell reconstitution after alpha-beta-depleted transplantation in children. TCRdb re-called the PCR reads through MiXCR, storing one row per CDR3 protein. The sample holds roughly 70,000 distinct CDR3 sequences, 4.9% seen once. The sample was PBMCs, mostly from graft donor cells, taken 180 days after TCRalphabeta/CD19-depleted stem cell transplant. These receptors were taken from a boy less than two years old who had a stem cell transplant for acute myeloid leukemia, so the T cells may come from the graft donor. CDR3s include the opening cysteine and the closing phenylalanine or tryptophan. Each record gives: J gene, clone size, D gene, V gene, CDR3 protein, CDR3 DNA. A D gene is named only where the DNA matches it firmly. Clone size is stated in some rows and not others, as once, few, many or a class when expanded.

j_gene: TRBJ2-7
abundance: many
d_gene: NA
v_gene: TRBV6-2/TRBV6-3
CDR3aa: CASSVGSGGYEQYF
CDR3nt: TGTGCCAGCAGTGTCGGCTCGGGCGGCTACGAGCAGTACTTC

j_gene: TRBJ2-7
abundance: many
d_gene: TRBD1
v_gene: TRBV25-1
CDR3aa: CASGGTGVSYEQYF
CDR3nt: TGTGCCAGCGGGGGAACAGGGGTCTCCTACGAGCAGTACTTC

j_gene: TRBJ2-1
abundance: many
d_gene: NA
v_gene: TRBV24-1
CDR3aa: CATSDLANYNEQFF
CDR3nt: TGTGCCACCAGTGATTTGGCTAACTACAATGAGCAGTTCTTC

j_gene: TRBJ2-5
abundance: many
d_gene: TRBD1
v_gene: TRBV6-5
CDR3aa: CASSYSGQAQETQYF
CDR3nt: TGTGCCAGCAGTTACTCTGGACAGGCCCAAGAGACCCAGTACTTC

j_gene: TRBJ1-4
abundance: many
d_gene: NA
v_gene: TRBV7-8
CDR3aa: CASSQDLGVQLFF
CDR3nt: TGTGCCAGCAGCCAAGACTTAGGGGTGCAACTGTTTTTT

j_gene: TRBJ2-2
abundance: many
d_gene: TRBD2
v_gene: TRBV12-3/TRBV12-4
CDR3aa: CASSFPPGGVNANTGELFF
CDR3nt: TGTGCCAGCAGTTTCCCCCCCGGGGGGGTAAACGCGAACACCGGGGAGCTGTTTTTT

j_gene: TRBJ2-3
abundance: many
d_gene: NA
v_gene: TRBV12-3/TRBV12-4
CDR3aa: CASSPDARVSDTQYF
CDR3nt: TGTGCCAGCAGTCCCGACGCGAGGGTTTCAGATACGCAGTATTTT

j_gene: TRBJ2-1
abundance: many
d_gene: TRBD2
v_gene: TRBV25-1
CDR3aa: CASRRGGAEQFF
CDR3nt: TGTGCCAGCAGACGCGGGGGGGCTGAGCAGTTCTTC

j_gene: TRBJ1-6
abundance: many
d_gene: NA
v_gene: TRBV14
CDR3aa: CASSQGGRYSSPLHF
CDR3nt: TGTGCCAGCAGCCAAGGCGGCCGGTATTCGTCACCCCTCCACTTT

j_gene: TRBJ2-2
abundance: many
d_gene: NA
v_gene: TRBV11-1
CDR3aa: CASSLEIGGGHTGELFF
CDR3nt: TGTGCCAGCAGCTTAGAAATTGGCGGGGGACATACCGGGGAGCTGTTTTTT

j_gene: TRBJ2-3
abundance: NA
d_gene: NA
v_gene: TRBV12-3/TRBV12-4
CDR3aa: CASSLATTGKDTQYF
CDR3nt: TGTGCCAGCAGTTTAGCGACCACAGGGAAGGATACGCAGTATTTT

j_gene: TRBJ2-1
abundance: many
d_gene: NA
v_gene: TRBV7-9
CDR3aa: CASSDWTPGQFF
CDR3nt: TGTGCCAGCAGCGATTGGACCCCTGGGCAGTTCTTC

j_gene: TRBJ2-5
abundance: many
d_gene: NA
v_gene: TRBV5-1
CDR3aa: CASSLNIPTRETQYF
CDR3nt: TGCGCCAGCAGCTTGAACATCCCCACGAGGGAGACCCAGTACTTC

j_gene: TRBJ2-1
abundance: many
d_gene: NA
v_gene: TRBV7-2
CDR3aa: CASSLHPPGFYNEQFF
CDR3nt: TGTGCCAGCAGCTTACACCCGCCCGGGTTTTACAATGAGCAGTTCTTC

j_gene: TRBJ2-1
abundance: many
d_gene: NA
v_gene: TRBV3-1
CDR3aa: CASSQETIEGPDEGDEQFF
CDR3nt: TGTGCCAGCAGCCAAGAGACCATTGAGGGACCTGACGAAGGGGATGAGCAGTTCTTC

j_gene: TRBJ2-1
abundance: NA
d_gene: NA
v_gene: TRBV5-4
CDR3aa: CASSLDSGVNVDEQFF
CDR3nt: TGTGCCAGCAGCTTGGATTCGGGCGTAAATGTGGATGAGCAGTTCTTC